This record looks at one TCR beta chain sequence and its context. Antigen specificity is unknown. This CDR3 region has 15 residues. CDR1 DFQATT and CDR2 SNEGSKA come from the germline V gene (reference sequence). J lost 5 bases, V lost 6 bases, and 12 bases had no gene match. This sample was taken from a study of blood T cells in healthy people across ages. The study, taken as a whole, reports: Naive T cell percentage strongly correlated with TCR beta diversity. Estimated diversity that came from one million T cells was considered an underestimate. Compared with aged donors, long-lived donors showed fewer expanded clones, suggesting selection. With age, beta diversity per million T cells declined roughly linearly, significantly by approximately 40.

Through a sample-barcoded 5' primer and a J-beta primer mix, a second PCR was run for roughly 6 to 12 cycles. TCRdb analysed the 5' RACE reads with MiXCR anew, one entry per CDR3 protein. The sample consists of roughly 1.5 million distinct CDR3 sequences, roughly two fifths of them appearing once. The rearrangement uses TRBV20-1 and TRBJ2-1; TRBD2 matches 8 bases. The TCR was taken from a woman between 18 and 29 years old in good health. Sample: blood. The CDR3: CSAISRTSPNNEQFF. For the CDR3, the DNA is TGCAGTGCCATCTCTAGGACTAGCCCTAACAATGAGCAGTTCTTC.